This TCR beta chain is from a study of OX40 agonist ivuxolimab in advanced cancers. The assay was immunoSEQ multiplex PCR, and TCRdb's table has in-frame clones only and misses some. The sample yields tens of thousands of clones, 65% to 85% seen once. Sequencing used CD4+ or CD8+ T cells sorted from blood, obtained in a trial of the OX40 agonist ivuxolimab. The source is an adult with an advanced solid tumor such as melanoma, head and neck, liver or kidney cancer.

This CDR3 reads CATSRGGQEGNQPQHF. The CDR3 coding sequence is TGTGCCACCAGCAGGGGAGGACAGGAGGGCAATCAGCCCCAGCATTTT. The rearrangement joins TRBV15 to TRBJ1-5; 7 nucleotides align to TRBD1. The CDR3 is made up of 16 amino acids. With 3 bases clipped from V and 2 bases from J, the junction kept 7 bases outside the gene matches. Germline CDR1 is LNHNV and CDR2 is YYDKDF (reference sequence).